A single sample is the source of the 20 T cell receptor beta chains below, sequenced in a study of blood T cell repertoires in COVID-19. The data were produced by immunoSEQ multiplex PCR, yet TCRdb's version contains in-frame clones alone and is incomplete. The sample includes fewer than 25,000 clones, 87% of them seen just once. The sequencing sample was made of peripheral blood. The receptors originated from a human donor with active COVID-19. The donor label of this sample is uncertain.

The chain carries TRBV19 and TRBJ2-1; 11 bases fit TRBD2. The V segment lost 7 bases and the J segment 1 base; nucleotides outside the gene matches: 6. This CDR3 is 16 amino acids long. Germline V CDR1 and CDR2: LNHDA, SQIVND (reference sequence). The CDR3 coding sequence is TGTGCCAGTAACGGGGGACTAGCGGATTCCTACAATGAGCAGTTCTTC. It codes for CASNGGLADSYNEQFF.

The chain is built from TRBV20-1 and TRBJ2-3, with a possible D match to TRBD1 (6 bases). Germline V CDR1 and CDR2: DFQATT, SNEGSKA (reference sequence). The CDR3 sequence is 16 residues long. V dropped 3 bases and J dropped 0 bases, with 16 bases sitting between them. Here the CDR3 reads CSASVLDRLSTDTQYF. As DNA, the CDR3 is TGCAGTGCTAGTGTACTAGACAGGCTGAGCACAGATACGCAGTATTTT.

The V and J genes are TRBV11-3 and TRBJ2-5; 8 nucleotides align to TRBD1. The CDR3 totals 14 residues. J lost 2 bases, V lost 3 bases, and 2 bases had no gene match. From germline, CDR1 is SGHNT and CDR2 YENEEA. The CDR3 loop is CASSFGQGQETQYF. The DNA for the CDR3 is TGTGCCAGCAGCTTCGGACAGGGACAAGAGACCCAGTACTTC.

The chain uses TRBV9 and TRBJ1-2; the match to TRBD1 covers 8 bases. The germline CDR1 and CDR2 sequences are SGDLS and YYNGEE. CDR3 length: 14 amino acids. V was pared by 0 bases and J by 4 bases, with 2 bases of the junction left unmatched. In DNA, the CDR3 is TGTGCCAGCAGCGTAGGCCAGGGGGCCTATGGCTACACCTTC. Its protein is CASSVGQGAYGYTF.

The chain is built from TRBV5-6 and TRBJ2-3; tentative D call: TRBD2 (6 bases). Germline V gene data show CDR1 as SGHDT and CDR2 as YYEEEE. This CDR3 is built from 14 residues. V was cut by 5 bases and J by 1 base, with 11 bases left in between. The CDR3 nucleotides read TGTGCCAGCAGGGCGGGACCACGCACAGATACGCAGTATTTT. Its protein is CASRAGPRTDTQYF.

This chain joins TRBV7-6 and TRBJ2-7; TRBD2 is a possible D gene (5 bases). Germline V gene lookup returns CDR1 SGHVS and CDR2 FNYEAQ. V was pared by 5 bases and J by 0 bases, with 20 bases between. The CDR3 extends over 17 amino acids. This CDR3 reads CASSAREDFLSSYEQYF. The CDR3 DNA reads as TGTGCCAGCAGCGCCCGTGAGGACTTCCTCTCCTCCTACGAGCAGTACTTC.

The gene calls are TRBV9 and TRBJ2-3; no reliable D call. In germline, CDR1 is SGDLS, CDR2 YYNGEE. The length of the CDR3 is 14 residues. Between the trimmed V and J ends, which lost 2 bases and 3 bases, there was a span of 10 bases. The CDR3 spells CASSVSYLTDTQYF. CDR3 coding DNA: TGTGCCAGCAGCGTGTCCTACCTTACAGATACGCAGTATTTT.

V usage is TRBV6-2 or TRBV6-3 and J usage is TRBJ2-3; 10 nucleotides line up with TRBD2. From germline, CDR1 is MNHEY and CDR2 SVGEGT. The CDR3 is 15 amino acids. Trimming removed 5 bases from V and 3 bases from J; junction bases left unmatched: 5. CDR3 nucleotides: TGTGCCAGCAGTGTCGGGACTAGCGAGACAGATACGCAGTATTTT. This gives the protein CASSVGTSETDTQYF.

CDR3 region: CASSFRSGRGGNEQFF. CDR3 sequence (DNA): TGCGCCAGCAGCTTCCGAAGCGGGAGAGGTGGCAATGAGCAGTTCTTC. This chain links TRBV5-1 with TRBJ2-1; 8 bases align to TRBD2. The CDR3 is 16 amino acids. Germline CDR1 reads SGHRS; CDR2 reads YFSETQ. Trimming took 2 bases from V and 6 from J; bases not matched to a gene: 10.

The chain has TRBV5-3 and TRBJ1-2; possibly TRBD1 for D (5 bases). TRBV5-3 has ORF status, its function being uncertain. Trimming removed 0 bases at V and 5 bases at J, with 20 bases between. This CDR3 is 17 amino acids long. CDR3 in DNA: TGTGCCAGAAGCTTGGACCCCCGGAGCGCGACAGAATATGGCTACACCTTC. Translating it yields CARSLDPRSATEYGYTF.

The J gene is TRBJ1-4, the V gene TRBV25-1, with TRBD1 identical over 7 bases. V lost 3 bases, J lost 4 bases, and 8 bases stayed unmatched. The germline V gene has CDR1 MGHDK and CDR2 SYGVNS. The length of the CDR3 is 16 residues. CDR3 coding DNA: TGTGCCAGCAGTGAGCTCGAGGGACAGAATAATGAAAAACTGTTTTTT. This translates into CASSELEGQNNEKLFF.

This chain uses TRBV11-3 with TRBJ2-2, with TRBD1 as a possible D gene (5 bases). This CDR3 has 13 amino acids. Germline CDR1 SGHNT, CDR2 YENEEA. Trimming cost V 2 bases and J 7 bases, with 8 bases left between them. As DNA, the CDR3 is TGTGCCAGCAGCTTATATCAGGGCGGGGAGCTGTTTTTT. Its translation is CASSLYQGGELFF.

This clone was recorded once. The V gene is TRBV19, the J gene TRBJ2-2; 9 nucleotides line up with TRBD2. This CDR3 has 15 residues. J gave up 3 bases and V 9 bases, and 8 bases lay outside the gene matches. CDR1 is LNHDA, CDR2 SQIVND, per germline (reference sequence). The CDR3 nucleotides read TGTGCCAGCCGAGAGGAGCGGGGGGACACCGGGGAGCTGTTTTTT. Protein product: CASREERGDTGELFF.

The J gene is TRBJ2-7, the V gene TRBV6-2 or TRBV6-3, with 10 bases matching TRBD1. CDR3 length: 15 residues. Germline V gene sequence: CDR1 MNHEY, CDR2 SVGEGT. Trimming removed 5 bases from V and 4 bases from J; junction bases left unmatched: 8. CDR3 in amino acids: CASSGGTGVLYEQYF. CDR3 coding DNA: TGTGCCAGCAGTGGCGGGACAGGGGTTCTTTACGAGCAGTACTTC.

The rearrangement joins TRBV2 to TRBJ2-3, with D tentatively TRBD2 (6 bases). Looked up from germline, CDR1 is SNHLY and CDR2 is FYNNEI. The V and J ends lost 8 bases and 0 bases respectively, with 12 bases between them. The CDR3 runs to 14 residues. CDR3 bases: TGTGCCAGCGGAGGGAGCTTTAGCACAGATACGCAGTATTTT. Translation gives CASGGSFSTDTQYF.

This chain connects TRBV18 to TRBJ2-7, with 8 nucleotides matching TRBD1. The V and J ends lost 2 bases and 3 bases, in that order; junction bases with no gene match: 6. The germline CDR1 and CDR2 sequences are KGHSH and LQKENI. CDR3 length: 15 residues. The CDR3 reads CASSPGTGGHYEQYF. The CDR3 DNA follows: TGTGCCAGCTCACCAGGGACAGGAGGACACTACGAGCAGTACTTC.

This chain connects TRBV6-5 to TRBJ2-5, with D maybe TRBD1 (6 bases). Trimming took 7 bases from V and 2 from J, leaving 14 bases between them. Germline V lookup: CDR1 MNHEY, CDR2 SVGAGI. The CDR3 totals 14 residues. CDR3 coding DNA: TGTGCCAGCAAACAGGGCGCCCAACAAGAGACCCAGTACTTC. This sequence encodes CASKQGAQQETQYF.

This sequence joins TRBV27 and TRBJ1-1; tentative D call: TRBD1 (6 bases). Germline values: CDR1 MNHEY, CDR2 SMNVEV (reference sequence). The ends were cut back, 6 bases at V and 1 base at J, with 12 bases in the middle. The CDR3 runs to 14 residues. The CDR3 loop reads CASRTGGGNTEAFF. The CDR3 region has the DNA TGTGCCAGCAGGACAGGCGGGGGGAACACTGAAGCTTTCTTT.

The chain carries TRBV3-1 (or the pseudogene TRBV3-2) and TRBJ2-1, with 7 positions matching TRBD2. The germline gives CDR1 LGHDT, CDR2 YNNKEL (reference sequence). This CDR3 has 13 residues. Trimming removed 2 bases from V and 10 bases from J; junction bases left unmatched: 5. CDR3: CASSQTGTTEQFF. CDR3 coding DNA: TGTGCCAGCAGCCAAACCGGGACTACCGAGCAGTTCTTC.

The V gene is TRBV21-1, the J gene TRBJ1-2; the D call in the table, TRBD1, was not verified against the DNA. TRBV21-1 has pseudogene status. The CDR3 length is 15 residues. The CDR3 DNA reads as TGTGCCAGCAGCAAAAGGCCTTGGACAGGGAATGGCTACACCTTC. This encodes CASSKRPWTGNGYTF.